A selection of T cell receptor beta chains follows, all from one sample in a study of blood T cell repertoires in COVID-19. Repertoires were generated with immunoSEQ multiplex PCR, while TCRdb's copy carries only in-frame clones and drops some. The table includes over 200,000 clones, roughly nine tenths detected once. Sequencing was carried out using peripheral blood. The receptors were gathered from a man aged 35 to 55 who had recovered from COVID-19. Both conserved end residues are part of each CDR3. D genes are given only for firm matches. Rows give clone size only sometimes, using once, few, many, or a class for an expanded clone.

j_call: TRBJ1-2; d_call: NA; clone_size: NA; v_call: TRBV5-1; cdr3_nt: TGCGCCAGCAGCCGCGACTACTATGGCTACACCTTC; cdr3_aa: CASSRDYYGYTF
j_call: TRBJ2-7; d_call: NA; clone_size: NA; v_call: TRBV19; cdr3_nt: TGTGCCAGTAGTATAGAGGCAGGTAACGAGCAGTACTTC; cdr3_aa: CASSIEAGNEQYF
j_call: TRBJ2-3; d_call: NA; clone_size: NA; v_call: TRBV15; cdr3_nt: TGTGCCACCAGCAGAGATCAGGCAGTCGAAGATACGCAGTATTTT; cdr3_aa: CATSRDQAVEDTQYF
j_call: TRBJ2-1; d_call: TRBD2; clone_size: once; v_call: TRBV7-3; cdr3_nt: TGTGCCAGCAGCGCCCTCGGGGGGTTGGTCTACAATGAGCAGTTCTTC; cdr3_aa: CASSALGGLVYNEQFF
j_call: TRBJ1-5; d_call: TRBD1; clone_size: few; v_call: TRBV12-5; cdr3_nt: TGTGCTAGTGGTTTCCTACAGGGGGTAAGCAATCAGCCCCAGCATTTT; cdr3_aa: CASGFLQGVSNQPQHF
j_call: TRBJ2-3; d_call: TRBD2; clone_size: NA; v_call: TRBV6-2/TRBV6-3; cdr3_nt: TGTGCCAGCAGTTACGGCGGGAGCGGCGCAGATACGCAGTATTTT; cdr3_aa: CASSYGGSGADTQYF
j_call: TRBJ2-7; d_call: TRBD1; clone_size: NA; v_call: TRBV19; cdr3_nt: TGTGCCAGTCGGGACAGGGGGGCCCCCACCTACGAGCAGTACTTC; cdr3_aa: CASRDRGAPTYEQYF
j_call: TRBJ2-3; d_call: NA; clone_size: few; v_call: TRBV7-7; cdr3_nt: TGTGCCAGCAGCTTAGTCCTGTCTAGCACAGATACGCAGTATTTT; cdr3_aa: CASSLVLSSTDTQYF
j_call: TRBJ2-4; d_call: NA; clone_size: NA; v_call: TRBV21-1; cdr3_nt: TGTGCCAGGAACCCGAGGGACAGAATAGCCAAAAACATTCAGTACTTC; cdr3_aa: CARNPRDRIAKNIQYF
j_call: TRBJ2-7; d_call: NA; clone_size: NA; v_call: TRBV4-1; cdr3_nt: TGCGCCAGCAGCCTAAGCGGTGGGGTCTACGAGCAGTACTTC; cdr3_aa: CASSLSGGVYEQYF
j_call: TRBJ2-3; d_call: NA; clone_size: NA; v_call: TRBV30; cdr3_nt: TGTGCCTGGAGTGTAGGTCAACCGGGAGCAGATACGCAGTATTTT; cdr3_aa: CAWSVGQPGADTQYF
j_call: TRBJ2-2; d_call: TRBD2; clone_size: NA; v_call: TRBV10-3; cdr3_nt: TGTGCCATCAGCCAAATAGCGGGAGGGCCGGCCGGGGAGCTGTTTTTT; cdr3_aa: CAISQIAGGPAGELFF
j_call: TRBJ1-4; d_call: TRBD1; clone_size: NA; v_call: TRBV5-4; cdr3_nt: TGTGCCAGCAGCTTGGATCAGGGGGCGGGTGAAAAACTGTTTTTT; cdr3_aa: CASSLDQGAGEKLFF
j_call: TRBJ2-6; d_call: NA; clone_size: NA; v_call: TRBV6-6; cdr3_nt: TGTGCCAGCAGATTAGCCCTTTCTGGGGCCAACGTCCTGACTTTC; cdr3_aa: CASRLALSGANVLTF
j_call: TRBJ2-7; d_call: NA; clone_size: NA; v_call: TRBV25-1; cdr3_nt: TGTGCCAGCAGTGCTTATGGGACAAGAGACGAGCAGTACTTC; cdr3_aa: CASSAYGTRDEQYF
j_call: TRBJ2-7; d_call: NA; clone_size: NA; v_call: TRBV19; cdr3_nt: TGTGCCAGTAGCCAGCTTAGAGGTTCCGAGCAGTACTTC; cdr3_aa: CASSQLRGSEQYF
j_call: TRBJ2-3; d_call: NA; clone_size: NA; v_call: TRBV7-9; cdr3_nt: TGTGCCAGCAGCGTTGCCTGGAAGGAGGGGACAGATACGCAGTATTTT; cdr3_aa: CASSVAWKEGTDTQYF
j_call: TRBJ1-2; d_call: NA; clone_size: NA; v_call: TRBV7-2; cdr3_nt: TGTGCCAGCAGCCTCCAGGCAGGTTCGGCCTATACTAACTATGGCTACACCTTC; cdr3_aa: CASSLQAGSAYTNYGYTF
j_call: TRBJ2-3; d_call: NA; clone_size: NA; v_call: TRBV7-3; cdr3_nt: TGTGCCAGCAGCCGAGATAACACAGATACGCAGTATTTT; cdr3_aa: CASSRDNTDTQYF
j_call: TRBJ2-2; d_call: TRBD1; clone_size: NA; v_call: TRBV19; cdr3_nt: TGTGCCAGTAGTATAGATCCAGGGGGCGGCACCGGGGAGCTGTTTTTT; cdr3_aa: CASSIDPGGGTGELFF
j_call: TRBJ1-4; d_call: TRBD1; clone_size: NA; v_call: TRBV7-2; cdr3_nt: TGTGCCAGCAGCGGGACAGCAGGGGAAAAACTGTTTTTT; cdr3_aa: CASSGTAGEKLFF
j_call: TRBJ2-7; d_call: TRBD2; clone_size: NA; v_call: TRBV2; cdr3_nt: TGTGCCGCCTACGGGAGGGGGAGCGATAGGCGCAACGAGCAGTACTTC; cdr3_aa: CAAYGRGSDRRNEQYF
j_call: TRBJ2-7; d_call: NA; clone_size: NA; v_call: TRBV7-2; cdr3_nt: TGTGCCAGCCTCGGTACCTCCTACGAGCAGTACTTC; cdr3_aa: CASLGTSYEQYF
j_call: TRBJ1-6; d_call: TRBD1; clone_size: few; v_call: TRBV2; cdr3_nt: TGTGCCAGCACCTGGACAGGGTTTAATTCACCCCTCCACTTT; cdr3_aa: CASTWTGFNSPLHF
j_call: TRBJ2-5; d_call: TRBD2; clone_size: NA; v_call: TRBV9; cdr3_nt: TGTGCCAGCAGCAACAGTAGGGCCCCGGGAGGAATGGAGACCCAGTACTTC; cdr3_aa: CASSNSRAPGGMETQYF
j_call: TRBJ2-1; d_call: NA; clone_size: NA; v_call: TRBV9; cdr3_nt: TGTGCCAGCAGCCCCAATATGGGAGTCGGTGAGCAGTTCTTC; cdr3_aa: CASSPNMGVGEQFF
j_call: TRBJ1-1; d_call: NA; clone_size: NA; v_call: TRBV6-5; cdr3_nt: TGTGCCAGCCAGGGTTTCACGAACACTGAAGCTTTCTTT; cdr3_aa: CASQGFTNTEAFF
j_call: TRBJ1-2; d_call: NA; clone_size: few; v_call: TRBV5-6; cdr3_nt: TGTGCCAGCAGCTTGGGATGGGGCGGCTACACCTTC; cdr3_aa: CASSLGWGGYTF
j_call: TRBJ2-5; d_call: NA; clone_size: NA; v_call: TRBV4-2; cdr3_nt: TGTGCCAGCAGCCAACGTCCAGGGCAGGAGACCCAGTACTTC; cdr3_aa: CASSQRPGQETQYF
j_call: TRBJ1-1; d_call: NA; clone_size: NA; v_call: TRBV6-5; cdr3_nt: TGTGCCAGCAGTTACTCGGGTTGGAGGGAAGCTTTCTTT; cdr3_aa: CASSYSGWREAFF
j_call: TRBJ2-3; d_call: TRBD2; clone_size: NA; v_call: TRBV6-6; cdr3_nt: TGTGCCAGCAGTACGGACGGCGGGAGATGGGCAGATACGCAGTATTTT; cdr3_aa: CASSTDGGRWADTQYF
j_call: TRBJ2-1; d_call: NA; clone_size: NA; v_call: TRBV5-8; cdr3_nt: TGTGCCAGCAGCTGGCCCCTGACAGCCTGGCAGTTCTTC; cdr3_aa: CASSWPLTAWQFF
j_call: TRBJ2-5; d_call: NA; clone_size: NA; v_call: TRBV10-3; cdr3_nt: TGTGCCATCAGTGTTAAAGGGGGCCAAGAGACCCAGTACTTC; cdr3_aa: CAISVKGGQETQYF
j_call: TRBJ2-7; d_call: NA; clone_size: NA; v_call: TRBV3-1/TRBV3-2; cdr3_nt: TGTGCCAGCAGCCAAGGTCCTGGGGGCCAAACGGGTGAGCAGTACTTC; cdr3_aa: CASSQGPGGQTGEQYF
j_call: TRBJ1-2; d_call: NA; clone_size: few; v_call: TRBV27; cdr3_nt: TGTGCCAGCAGTTTGAGAGGGTATGGCTACACCTTC; cdr3_aa: CASSLRGYGYTF
j_call: TRBJ2-5; d_call: NA; clone_size: NA; v_call: TRBV14; cdr3_nt: TGTGCCAGCAGCGCTGTCCGGACAGTTCAAGAGACCCAGTACTTC; cdr3_aa: CASSAVRTVQETQYF